A selection of T cell receptor beta chains follows, all from one sample in a study of T cells in Graves' hyperthyroidism and ophthalmopathy. TCRdb redid the calling of the multiplex PCR reads with MiXCR, one entry per CDR3 protein. Of 350,000 to 400,000 distinct CDR3 sequences listed, 15% are singletons. Input material: blood. These TCRs come from a woman younger than 45 with Graves' hyperthyroidism. CDR3s include the opening cysteine and the closing phenylalanine or tryptophan. D genes are given only for firm matches. Clone size is shown for a subset of rows, as once, few, many or a class of expanded clone.

V gene,J gene,CDR3 length,clone size,D gene,CDR3 protein,CDR3 DNA
TRBV6-1,TRBJ2-7,16,few,NA,CASYGKMSAGGLEQYF,TGTGCCAGCTACGGTAAAATGTCGGCAGGGGGGTTAGAGCAGTACTTC
TRBV9,TRBJ2-1,15,NA,NA,CASSVDVIPYNEQFF,TGTGCCAGCAGCGTGGACGTAATCCCCTACAATGAGCAGTTCTTC
TRBV7-9,TRBJ2-2,15,many,TRBD2,CASSLSGINTGELFF,TGTGCCAGCAGCTTAAGCGGGATAAACACCGGGGAGCTGTTTTTT
TRBV7-8,TRBJ2-1,14,few,TRBD1,CASRNRGRDNEQFF,TGTGCCAGCAGGAACAGGGGGCGCGACAATGAGCAGTTCTTC
TRBV20-1,TRBJ1-5,19,many,TRBD1,CSATSYLNPGQGMTQPQHF,TGCAGTGCTACTTCTTATCTTAACCCGGGACAGGGGATGACTCAGCCCCAGCATTTT
TRBV27,TRBJ1-1,16,many,TRBD1,CASSRYRGQFGTEAFF,TGTGCCAGCAGTCGTTACAGGGGGCAATTCGGCACTGAAGCTTTCTTT
TRBV28,TRBJ1-5,15,NA,TRBD1,CASSLPGTANQPQHF,TGTGCCAGCAGTTTACCTGGGACAGCAAATCAGCCCCAGCATTTT
TRBV3-1,TRBJ2-1,14,many,NA,CASSQEVGSYEQFF,TGTGCCAGCAGCCAGGAGGTAGGGAGTTATGAGCAGTTCTTC
TRBV20-1,TRBJ2-7,17,NA,TRBD2,CSARDWGLAGAIPEQYF,TGCAGTGCTAGAGATTGGGGACTAGCGGGAGCCATCCCCGAGCAGTACTTC
TRBV2,TRBJ2-1,17,many,TRBD2,CASRPRLAGGQNNEQFF,TGTGCCAGCAGGCCCAGACTAGCGGGAGGTCAGAACAATGAGCAGTTCTTC
TRBV12-3/TRBV12-4,TRBJ2-1,13,few,NA,CASSLRHTQEQFF,TGTGCCAGCAGTCTAAGACACACACAGGAGCAGTTCTTC
TRBV6-1,TRBJ2-7,14,many,NA,CASSFSGDSYEQYF,TGTGCCAGCAGTTTTAGCGGAGATTCCTACGAGCAGTACTTC
TRBV12-3/TRBV12-4,TRBJ1-2,14,once,NA,CAGSTNGGMDGYTF,TGTGCCGGCAGTACCAACGGGGGGATGGATGGCTACACCTTC
TRBV19,TRBJ1-5,14,NA,NA,CATQRGPPNQPQHF,TGTGCCACTCAAAGGGGCCCTCCGAATCAGCCCCAGCATTTT
TRBV24-1,TRBJ2-1,16,NA,NA,CATSDQPARGDNEQFF,TGTGCCACCAGTGACCAACCAGCGCGTGGAGACAATGAGCAGTTCTTC
TRBV11-1,TRBJ1-3,19,few,NA,CASSFLLVEERDWGNTIYF,TGTGCCAGCAGCTTCCTTTTAGTGGAGGAACGGGATTGGGGAAACACCATATATTTT
TRBV6-1,TRBJ1-4,13,few,TRBD1,CASSERDREKLFF,TGTGCCAGCAGTGAACGGGACAGAGAAAAACTGTTTTTT
TRBV20-1,TRBJ2-5,11,NA,NA,CSAIPGETQYF,TGCAGTGCTATCCCCGGGGAGACCCAGTACTTC
TRBV28,TRBJ2-1,14,NA,TRBD1,CASSQGGQGNEQFF,TGTGCCAGCAGCCAAGGGGGACAGGGTAATGAGCAGTTCTTC
TRBV5-1,TRBJ1-5,18,many,NA,CASSSSSRQGLIRQPQHF,TGCGCCAGCAGCTCCTCCTCCCGGCAGGGGTTGATAAGGCAGCCCCAGCATTTT
TRBV7-6,TRBJ1-4,13,many,NA,CASSSREGEKLFF,TGTGCCAGCAGCTCCCGGGAGGGAGAAAAACTGTTTTTT
TRBV28,TRBJ2-7,14,few,TRBD1,CASSSPTGEDEQYF,TGTGCCAGCAGTTCACCGACAGGGGAGGACGAGCAGTACTTC
TRBV11-3,TRBJ2-7,11,many,NA,CASSLGVEQYF,TGTGCCAGCAGCTTAGGAGTCGAGCAGTACTTC
TRBV7-9,TRBJ2-7,15,many,TRBD1,CASSSLSGTAYEQYF,TGTGCCAGCAGCTCCTTATCCGGGACAGCCTACGAGCAGTACTTC
TRBV6-1,TRBJ2-6,17,NA,NA,CASSEGAGYSGANVLTF,TGTGCCAGCAGTGAAGGGGCAGGTTACTCTGGGGCCAACGTCCTGACTTTC
TRBV9,TRBJ1-2,14,NA,NA,CASSVDSNNYGYTF,TGTGCCAGCAGCGTGGACAGTAATAACTATGGCTACACCTTC
TRBV19,TRBJ2-1,13,few,NA,CASSIVEYNEQFF,TGTGCCAGTAGTATAGTTGAATACAATGAGCAGTTCTTC
TRBV6-1,TRBJ2-7,13,NA,NA,CASSAAGNYEQYF,TGTGCCAGCAGTGCGGCTGGGAACTACGAGCAGTACTTC
TRBV7-3,TRBJ2-1,16,NA,TRBD2,CASSLMGREVHNEQFF,TGTGCCAGCAGCTTAATGGGACGGGAGGTTCACAATGAGCAGTTCTTC
TRBV5-1,TRBJ2-5,14,many,NA,CASSPRTDQETQYF,TGCGCCAGCAGCCCTAGGACAGACCAAGAGACCCAGTACTTC
TRBV11-1,TRBJ2-6,15,NA,NA,CASSLVRTESRVLTF,TGTGCCAGCAGCTTAGTTAGGACAGAGTCCCGCGTCCTGACTTTC
TRBV6-5,TRBJ2-5,16,NA,TRBD1,CASSYFRTGIGETQYF,TGTGCCAGCAGTTACTTTCGGACAGGGATTGGAGAGACCCAGTACTTC
TRBV5-5,TRBJ2-1,15,many,TRBD1,CATQGDAFSYNEQFF,TGTGCCACCCAGGGGGATGCATTCTCCTACAATGAGCAGTTCTTC
TRBV20-1,TRBJ2-1,15,many,TRBD2,CSARVGTSGRNEQFF,TGCAGTGCTAGAGTCGGGACTAGCGGGAGAAATGAGCAGTTCTTC
TRBV7-2,TRBJ2-3,15,many,TRBD2,CASSLDGRAADTQYF,TGTGCCAGCAGCTTAGACGGGAGGGCCGCAGATACGCAGTATTTT
TRBV29-1,TRBJ1-3,14,NA,NA,CSVRTEFSGNTIYF,TGCAGCGTTCGGACAGAGTTCTCTGGAAACACCATATATTTT
TRBV27,TRBJ2-7,14,NA,NA,CASSSPQPSYEQYF,TGTGCCAGCAGTTCCCCCCAGCCCTCCTACGAGCAGTACTTC
TRBV28,TRBJ2-5,18,many,TRBD2,CASSLGAKPGLAEETQYF,TGTGCCAGCAGTTTAGGGGCAAAGCCGGGACTAGCTGAAGAGACCCAGTACTTC
TRBV30,TRBJ2-7,11,many,NA,CAWSDNYEQYF,TGTGCCTGGAGCGATAACTACGAGCAGTACTTC
TRBV7-8,TRBJ2-3,17,many,TRBD1,CASSLGPPGQGTDTQYF,TGTGCCAGCAGCTTAGGACCCCCGGGACAGGGCACAGATACGCAGTATTTT